The clone carrying this TCR beta chain was found a few times. J gave up 6 bases and V 0 bases, and 7 bases lay outside the gene matches. Germline V gives CDR1 SGHTA, CDR2 FQGNSA. The CDR3 length is 18 residues. The data belong to a study of blood T cell repertoires in COVID-19. Overall study context: The United States, Italy and Spain were the sources of the acute and convalescent COVID-19 samples. T cells, B-cell-depleted T cells, or PBMCs provided the cDNA or gDNA that served as material.

Study processing details: Counts of nucleated cells, estimated from reference gene primer amplification, were obtained. This table comes from immunoSEQ multiplex PCR, and its TCRdb copy is limited to in-frame clones, with some not included. Clone size and the V and J calls come from that table; the DNA yielded D and trimming. The table has about 140,000 clones, around 82% seen once. The rearrangement uses TRBV7-2 and TRBJ1-6; 11 nucleotides line up with TRBD1. The origin of this receptor is a woman aged 55-75 years with acute or convalescent COVID-19. Sequencing input: peripheral blood. CDR3 region: CASSLAGGTGGSNSPLHF. The CDR3 DNA follows: TGTGCCAGCAGCTTAGCGGGGGGGACAGGGGGTTCTAATTCACCCCTCCACTTT.